The 26 T cell receptor beta chains given below trace back to one sample, sequenced in a study of post-analysis software for immune sequencing data. Whole-study findings and limits: Four to six TRBV segments (TRBV5-6, TRBV5-1 and TRBV20-1 among them) occurred more frequently in patients than in controls.

The authors incorporated unique molecular identifiers into the TCR beta cDNA libraries. A single record per CDR3 protein comes from TCRdb applying MiXCR to the PCR reads. The sample carries hundreds of thousands of distinct CDR3 sequences, under 55% recorded once. For these receptors, no antigen is known. Sequences were obtained from blood. Source of these receptors: a girl between 10 and 17 years old with multiple sclerosis.

This clonotype showed up just a few times. V is TRBV6-5 and J is TRBJ2-7; the D gene is possibly TRBD1 (5 bases). Looked up from germline, CDR1 is MNHEY and CDR2 is SVGAGI. The length of the CDR3 is 14 residues. Between the trimmed V and J ends, which lost 5 bases and 2 bases, there was a span of 13 bases. The CDR3 DNA follows: TGTGCCAGCAGTCCGAACAGGATACCCTACGAGCAGTACTTC. As protein: CASSPNRIPYEQYF.

This clonotype was counted only a few times. This rearrangement joins TRBV28 to TRBJ2-5; the match to TRBD1 covers 7 bases. This CDR3 spans 16 amino acids. CDR1 is MDHEN, CDR2 SYDVKM, per germline. The junction had 8 bases not matched to a gene; V was cut back by 3 bases and J by 1 base. The CDR3, as DNA: TGTGCCAGCAGTTTCATGGGAAGGGGGCCCCAAGAGACCCAGTACTTC. Its translation is CASSFMGRGPQETQYF.

This clonotype has just a few counts. The chain carries TRBV12-3 or TRBV12-4 and TRBJ2-3; D ambiguous. This CDR3 has 14 residues. V lost 3 bases, J lost 4 bases, and 11 bases lay in between. In DNA, the CDR3 is TGTGCCAGCAGTTTTAGGGTGCGCGCAGATACGCAGTATTTT. This encodes CASSFRVRADTQYF.

The V call is TRBV11-2, the J call TRBJ2-7, with D tentatively TRBD2 (7 bases). The end of the DNA is better explained by TRBJ2-5, so the J call may be wrong. Germline V lookup: CDR1 SGHAT, CDR2 FQNNGV. CDR3 size: 16 residues. CDR3 sequence (DNA): TGTGCCAGCAGAACAGGGTGGCGGGAGTCGGGAGAGACCCAGTACTTC. It is translated as CASRTGWRESGETQYF.

The chain uses TRBV7-2 and TRBJ2-5; 8 positions agree with TRBD2. The V gene's germline CDR1 is SGHTA and CDR2 FQGNSA. The CDR3 spans 13 residues. V lost 5 bases, J lost 7 bases, and 6 bases stayed unmatched. The CDR3 reads CASSTRGEGTQYF. In DNA form, the CDR3 reads TGTGCCAGCAGCACGCGGGGGGAGGGGACCCAGTACTTC. The full variable domain, with the rest looked up from reference TRBV7-2 and TRBJ2-5, is GAGVSQSPSNKVTEKGKDVELRCDPISGHTALYWYRQSLGQGLEFLIYFQGNSAPDKSGLPSDRFSAERTGGSVSTLTIQRTQQEDSAVYLCASSTRGEGTQYFGPGTRLLVL.

CDR3 residues: CASSQGKGGEVSEQYF. The DNA of the CDR3 is TGTGCCAGCAGCCAAGGAAAAGGGGGAGAAGTCTCCGAGCAGTACTTC. This chain links TRBV4-2 with TRBJ2-7; maybe TRBD1 (6 bases). Deletions cut 1 base from V and 6 bases from J, with 19 bases between. CDR3 size: 16 residues. Looked up from germline, CDR1 is LGHNA and CDR2 is YNFKEQ.

Note on this clonotype: A much larger clone lies a single base off, so this may be a read error. The J gene is TRBJ1-1, the V gene TRBV7-9, with a weak D call TRBD1 (6 bases). Trimming removed 1 base at V and 8 bases at J, with 8 bases between. Germline lookup yields CDR1 SEHNR and CDR2 FQNEAQ (reference sequence). The CDR3 spans 12 residues. CDR3 sequence reads: CASSLVRGEAFF. The CDR3 coding sequence is TGTGCCAGCAGCTTAGTCAGGGGAGAAGCTTTCTTT.

The V and J genes are TRBV10-2 and TRBJ2-7, with 8 positions matching TRBD1. The CDR3 runs to 17 residues. The V segment lost 2 bases and the J segment 2 bases; nucleotides outside the gene matches: 11. CDR1 and CDR2 from the germline V gene are WSHSY and SAAADI. The DNA for the CDR3 is TGCGCCAGCAGTGAGCCTGAGACCGGGACAGGTACCTACGAGCAGTACTTC. Its protein is CASSEPETGTGTYEQYF.

V gene TRBV20-1 combines with J gene TRBJ2-1, with TRBD2 identical over 9 bases. CDR3 length: 13 residues. The trim removed 5 bases at V and 8 bases at J, leaving 7 bases unmatched. Per germline, CDR1 DFQATT and CDR2 SNEGSKA (reference sequence). CDR3: CSAVLAGSDEQFF. CDR3 coding DNA: TGCAGTGCTGTCCTAGCGGGATCGGATGAGCAGTTCTTC.

This rearrangement joins TRBV27 to TRBJ2-5; D ambiguous. The end of the DNA is better explained by TRBJ2-7, so the J call may be wrong. The CDR3 runs 13 residues. Germline values: CDR1 MNHEY, CDR2 SMNVEV (reference sequence). DNA for the CDR3: TGTGCCAGCAGTTTCCAAGAACGGTACGAGCAGTACTTC. This sequence encodes CASSFQERYEQYF.

The chain recombines TRBV6-5 with TRBJ1-2; the match to TRBD1 covers 8 bases. Germline CDR1 reads MNHEY; CDR2 reads SVGAGI. The CDR3 has 14 amino acids. Trimming at V came to 4 bases and at J to 4 bases, leaving 5 bases not matched to a gene. The CDR3 DNA sequence: TGTGCCAGCAGTTTGACAGGGGCGGTCTATGGCTACACCTTC. The encoded protein is CASSLTGAVYGYTF.

This clonotype was seen many times. The chain couples TRBV29-1 to TRBJ2-5; no definite D call. The germline V and J ends were trimmed by 4 bases and 3 bases, with 6 bases remaining between them. Per germline, CDR1 SQVTM and CDR2 ANQGSEA. The CDR3 totals 11 residues. CDR3: CSVVAKETQYF. The CDR3 DNA reads TGCAGCGTTGTTGCAAAAGAGACCCAGTACTTC.

The chain joins TRBV7-3 to TRBJ2-1; 7 bases are shared with TRBD2. Germline-derived CDR1 and CDR2 are SGHTA and FQGTGA. V shed 4 bases and J 7 bases; nucleotides not matched to a gene: 13. CDR3 length equals 16 residues. The CDR3 bases are TGTGCCAGCAGCTCGTCTCATGGGAGGGTAATGAATGAGCAGTTCTTC. This codes for CASSSSHGRVMNEQFF.

This rearrangement joins TRBV6-2 or TRBV6-3 to TRBJ2-7; 8 nucleotides agree with TRBD1. The CDR3 has 13 residues. CDR1 and CDR2 from the germline V gene are MNHEY and SVGEGT. The J segment lost 3 bases and the V segment lost 11 bases, leaving 9 bases of the junction unmatched. The chain's CDR3 is CAGGDRYFYEQYF. CDR3 DNA: TGTGCCGGCGGGGACAGGTACTTCTACGAGCAGTACTTC.

J is TRBJ1-1 and V is TRBV5-1, with 8 bases fitting TRBD1. The CDR3 runs 14 residues. The V gene end was trimmed by 4 bases and the J gene end by 3 bases; junction bases not matched to a gene: 5. Germline loops: CDR1 SGHRS, CDR2 YFSETQ. In DNA, the CDR3 is TGCGCCAGCAGCGCGATACAGGGGGACACTGAAGCTTTCTTT. This encodes CASSAIQGDTEAFF.

The V call is TRBV28, the J call TRBJ2-5; 13 positions agree with TRBD2. The J call may be incorrect, as the DNA end agrees better with TRBJ2-7. This CDR3 region has 17 residues. Germline CDR1 and CDR2: MDHEN and SYDVKM. In DNA, the CDR3 is TGTGCCAGCAGCCCCTCGTCCGGACTAGCGGGAGTTCACGAGCAGTACTTC. As protein: CASSPSSGLAGVHEQYF.

The chain joins TRBV6-1 to TRBJ2-5; 10 nucleotides agree with TRBD1. The J call may be faulty, since TRBJ2-7 better matches the DNA end. CDR3 length equals 15 residues. CDR1 and CDR2 (germline): MNHNS, SASEGT. CDR3 residues: CASSDWDRGFYEQYF. The CDR3 region has the DNA TGTGCCAGCAGTGATTGGGACAGGGGTTTCTACGAGCAGTACTTC.

To note about this clonotype: A single base separates this from a much larger clone, so it may be a read error. The chain links TRBV9 to TRBJ1-2; 9 positions match TRBD1. CDR3 size: 14 residues. CDR1 is SGDLS, CDR2 YYNGEE, per germline. CDR3 loop: CANSAGTGNYGYTF. DNA of the CDR3: TGTGCCAACAGCGCCGGGACAGGGAACTATGGCTACACCTTC.

This rearrangement joins TRBV3-1 to TRBJ2-1, with D perhaps TRBD1 or TRBD2 (5 bases each). The CDR3 covers 13 residues. Germline values: CDR1 LGHDT, CDR2 YNNKEL (reference sequence). Trimming cost V 6 bases and J 6 bases, with 12 bases left between them. CDR3 sequence reads: CASRGVGSNEQFF. The CDR3 DNA reads TGTGCCAGCAGGGGGGTTGGGAGCAATGAGCAGTTCTTC.

The J gene is TRBJ1-5, the V gene TRBV5-1; a possible D gene is TRBD1 (6 bases). In germline, CDR1 is SGHRS, CDR2 YFSETQ. CDR3 size: 15 residues. Trimming shortened V by 0 bases and J by 3 bases, and 10 bases separated the two germline ends. CDR3 DNA: TGCGCCAGCAGCTTGGATAGGACAGACAATCAGCCCCAGCATTTT. It encodes CASSLDRTDNQPQHF.

This chain connects TRBV25-1 to TRBJ1-2, with a possible D match to TRBD1 (5 bases). Trimming took off 5 bases at V and 4 bases at J, with 17 bases between the two ends. The CDR3 covers 15 residues. Looked up from germline, CDR1 is MGHDK and CDR2 is SYGVNS. CDR3 amino acids: CASSRSVMGGYGYTF. The CDR3 bases are TGTGCCAGCAGTCGATCCGTTATGGGGGGCTATGGCTACACCTTC.

The rearrangement links TRBV7-2 to TRBJ2-5; 8 bases align to TRBD2. The CDR3 has 15 amino acids. Germline CDR1 SGHTA, CDR2 FQGNSA. The junction had 6 bases not matched to a gene; V was cut back by 1 base and J by 5 bases. The CDR3 DNA is TGTGCCAGCAGCTTAGGTCCGGGAGGGGGGGAGACCCAGTACTTC. Encoded protein: CASSLGPGGGETQYF.

CDR3 nucleotides: TGTGCCACCAGGGCCCGTCAGGGTACCCCCTACAATGAGCAGTACTTC. Translating gives CATRARQGTPYNEQYF. J is TRBJ2-7 and V is TRBV24-1, with TRBD1 as a possible D gene (5 bases). This CDR3 is built from 16 residues. The V gene's germline CDR1 is KGHDR and CDR2 SFDVKD. V dropped 7 bases and J dropped 7 bases, with 25 bases sitting between them.

V gene TRBV2 combines with J gene TRBJ2-7; D not resolved. The germline CDR1 and CDR2 sequences are SNHLY and FYNNEI. The CDR3 loop spans 13 amino acids. Between the trimmed V and J ends, which lost 4 bases and 0 bases, there was a span of 7 bases. The CDR3 loop is CASSVPSSYEQYF. The CDR3 bases are TGTGCCAGCAGTGTTCCGAGCTCCTACGAGCAGTACTTC.

The CDR3 reads CSARKDSITHF. CDR3 nucleotide sequence: TGCAGTGCTAGAAAGGACAGTATTACGCATTTT. The chain recombines TRBV20-1 with TRBJ1-5, with D possibly being TRBD1 (6 bases). V lost 2 bases to trimming and J lost 15 bases, with 14 bases between them. CDR1 is DFQATT and CDR2 is SNEGSKA in the germline V gene (reference sequence). The length of the CDR3 is 11 residues.

The chain carries TRBV7-9 and TRBJ2-1; D is ambiguous. The germline V gene encodes CDR1 SEHNR and CDR2 FQNEAQ (reference sequence). The CDR3 extends over 15 amino acids. Trimming took off 7 bases at V and 4 bases at J, with 17 bases between the two ends. The CDR3 nucleotides are TGTGCCAGCATTTCCGAAGTCCGGTGGTACAATGAGCAGTTCTTC. It encodes CASISEVRWYNEQFF.